Given below is one TCR beta chain in context. The data stem from a study of identical twins. TCRdb passed the 5' RACE reads through MiXCR, listing each CDR3 protein once. This sample has 520,000 or so distinct CDR3 sequences, with about 20% found just once. This CDR3 is built from 15 residues. Germline V gives CDR1 LGHDT, CDR2 YNNKEL (reference sequence). The V gene end was trimmed by 8 bases and the J gene end by 8 bases; junction bases not matched to a gene: 10. The same data also went into a second study, on T cells expressing NK-cell markers.

The chain has TRBV3-1 and TRBJ2-1; 12 positions match TRBD2. Sequences were obtained from CD4+ T cells sorted from blood. The clonotype originates from a woman aged 18-30 years in good health. Here the CDR3 DNA reads TGTGCCAGCTCCCAACCCCGGACTAGCGGGGATGAGCAGTTCTTC. This gives the protein CASSQPRTSGDEQFF.